This TCR beta chain is from a study of cytomegalovirus exposure and HLA in healthy donors. Overall study results and limits: Across all donors, roughly uniform sequencing depth was an assumption of the presence/absence analyses. In vitro experiments confirmed that a few CMV-associated chains were specific for CMV antigens. TCR beta V- and J-gene trimming, according to a later analysis, was linked to a missense DCLRE1C variant. Most subjects had HLA-A and HLA-B alleles reportedly predicted accurately by TCR beta sequences.

This CDR3 has 13 amino acids. Looked up from germline, CDR1 is MNHEY and CDR2 is SVGAGI. V was pared by 2 bases and J by 6 bases, with 10 bases between. PCR employed 60 Vbeta and 13 Jbeta primers. Assay: immunoSEQ multiplex PCR; the TCRdb copy retains only in-frame clones and omits some. The data show about 64,000 clones, over 75% seen once. For this clone: Its antigen remains unknown.

The receptor was derived from a female donor in good health and CMV-seronegative. The chain employs TRBV6-5 and TRBJ1-2; D may be TRBD1 (6 bases). Specimen: PBMCs. The CDR3 DNA reads TGTGCCAGCAGTTACGTCCAGGGGAATGGCTACACCTTC. This translates into CASSYVQGNGYTF.